One sample yielded the 10 T cell receptor beta chains listed below, sequenced in a study of blood T cell repertoires in COVID-19. Assay used: immunoSEQ multiplex PCR; TCRdb lists only in-frame clones, some missing. This sample carries about 120,000 clones, less than 85% of them seen once, and the ten largest clones take under 1%. Sequencing input: peripheral blood. All receptors derive from a human donor with acute or convalescent COVID-19. The donor label of this sample is uncertain.

The chain links TRBV3-1 (or the pseudogene TRBV3-2) to TRBJ2-1; 9 bases align to TRBD2. CDR1 and CDR2 from the germline V gene are LGHDT and YNNKEL (reference sequence). V shed 0 bases and J 7 bases; nucleotides not matched to a gene: 7. This CDR3 region has 16 residues. The CDR3 loop is CASSQEGGGGANEQFF. The CDR3 DNA is TGTGCCAGCAGCCAAGAGGGCGGCGGGGGGGCAAATGAGCAGTTCTTC.

The V call is TRBV5-1, the J call TRBJ2-7; no reliable D call. Per germline, CDR1 SGHRS and CDR2 YFSETQ. Trimming took off 4 bases at V and 0 bases at J, with 11 bases between the two ends. The CDR3 contains 14 residues. The CDR3 loop is CASSLPTNSYEQYF. CDR3 sequence (DNA): TGCGCCAGCAGCCTCCCGACAAACTCCTACGAGCAGTACTTC.

CDR3 nucleotide sequence: TGTGCCAGCAGCTTAACGGCATCAGCGGGGGGAAGCACAGATACGCAGTATTTT. It yields the protein CASSLTASAGGSTDTQYF. This chain connects TRBV7-3 to TRBJ2-3, with 9 bases identical to TRBD2. CDR1 is SGHTA, CDR2 FQGTGA, per germline. J gave up 0 bases and V 0 bases, and 7 bases lay outside the gene matches. This CDR3 has 18 amino acids.

Note on this clone: Distinct nucleotide sequences in the sample also encode this CDR3. The chain recombines TRBV24-1 with TRBJ1-2, with D possibly TRBD1 on 6 matching bases. Germline CDR1 reads KGHDR; CDR2 reads SFDVKD. This CDR3 has 13 residues. Trimming cost V 3 bases and J 8 bases, with 12 bases left between them. The CDR3 bases are TGTGCCACCAGTGATCACCAGGGGCGCGGCTACACCTTC. This translates into CATSDHQGRGYTF.

This chain connects TRBV5-4 to TRBJ1-2; TRBD1 matches 9 bases. Germline CDR1 and CDR2: SGHNT and YYREEE (reference sequence). CDR3 length equals 14 residues. Germline trimming cut 0 bases from V and 4 bases from J; bases unmatched to any gene: 1. The CDR3 region is CASSLGQGGYGYTF. DNA for the CDR3: TGTGCCAGCAGCTTGGGACAGGGGGGCTATGGCTACACCTTC.

The chain joins TRBV7-2 to TRBJ2-7, with D uncertain. Germline loops: CDR1 SGHTA, CDR2 FQGNSA. The CDR3 sequence is 12 residues long. V was shortened by 5 bases and J by 4 bases, with 9 bases between the two germline ends. CDR3 region: CASSPRLYEQYF. Written as DNA, the CDR3 is TGTGCCAGCAGCCCCAGGCTATACGAGCAGTACTTC. Together with reference TRBV7-2 and TRBJ2-7, the CDR3 gives the full variable domain: GAGVSQSPSNKVTEKGKDVELRCDPISGHTALYWYRQSLGQGLEFLIYFQGNSAPDKSGLPSDRFSAERTGGSVSTLTIQRTQQEDSAVYLCASSPRLYEQYFGPGTRLTVT.

The chain couples TRBV19 to TRBJ1-1, with 8 bases identical to TRBD1. The CDR3 length is 16 residues. Trimming took 5 bases from V and 5 from J; bases not matched to a gene: 13. Germline CDR1 and CDR2: LNHDA and SQIVND (reference sequence). The CDR3 loop is CASSYRRQGRGTEAFF. Here the CDR3 DNA reads TGTGCCAGTAGTTACCGTAGACAGGGGAGGGGAACTGAAGCTTTCTTT.

This chain links TRBV7-2 with TRBJ1-6; weak D call: TRBD1 (5 bases). This CDR3 spans 13 amino acids. With 7 bases removed from V and 6 bases from J, the gap between germline ends came to 10 bases. The germline V gene encodes CDR1 SGHTA and CDR2 FQGNSA. As DNA, the CDR3 is TGTGCCAGCACCCGTGGGGCTAATTCACCCCTCCACTTT. Translating it yields CASTRGANSPLHF. Variable domain in full (rest from reference TRBV7-2 and TRBJ1-6): GAGVSQSPSNKVTEKGKDVELRCDPISGHTALYWYRQSLGQGLEFLIYFQGNSAPDKSGLPSDRFSAERTGGSVSTLTIQRTQQEDSAVYLCASTRGANSPLHFGNGTRLTVT.

The chain has TRBV12-3 or TRBV12-4 and TRBJ1-1; D not certain. Trimming took off 5 bases at V and 3 bases at J, with 10 bases between the two ends. There are 13 residues in the CDR3. The CDR3 DNA reads TGTGCCAGCAGTCCCGGGAGATACACTGAAGCTTTCTTT. Protein sequence: CASSPGRYTEAFF.

The chain joins TRBV18 to TRBJ1-1; 8 nucleotides match TRBD1. V lost 4 bases and J lost 5; bases outside the gene matches: 6. The CDR3 consists of 14 residues. CDR1 is KGHSH, CDR2 LQKENI, per germline. CDR3 in DNA: TGTGCCAGCTCACTACAGGACAGGGTAACTGAAGCTTTCTTT. This gives the protein CASSLQDRVTEAFF. Using reference TRBV18 and TRBJ1-1 for the parts outside the CDR3, the full variable domain is NAGVMQNPRHLVRRRGQEARLRCSPMKGHSHVYWYRQLPEEGLKFMVYLQKENIIDESGMPKERFSAEFPKEGPSILRIQQVVRGDSAAYFCASSLQDRVTEAFFGQGTRLTVV.